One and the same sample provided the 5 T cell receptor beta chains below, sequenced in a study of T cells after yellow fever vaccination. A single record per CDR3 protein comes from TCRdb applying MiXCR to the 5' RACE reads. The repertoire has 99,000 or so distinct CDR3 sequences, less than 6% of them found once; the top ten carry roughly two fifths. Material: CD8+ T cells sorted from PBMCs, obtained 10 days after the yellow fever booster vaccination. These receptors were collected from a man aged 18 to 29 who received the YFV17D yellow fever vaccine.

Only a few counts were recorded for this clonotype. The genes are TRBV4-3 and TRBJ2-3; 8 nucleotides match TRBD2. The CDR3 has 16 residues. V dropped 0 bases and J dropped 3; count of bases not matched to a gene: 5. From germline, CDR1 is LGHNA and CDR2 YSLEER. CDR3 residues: CASSQEGAGGTDTQYF. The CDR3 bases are TGCGCCAGCAGCCAAGAAGGGGCGGGGGGAACAGATACGCAGTATTTT.

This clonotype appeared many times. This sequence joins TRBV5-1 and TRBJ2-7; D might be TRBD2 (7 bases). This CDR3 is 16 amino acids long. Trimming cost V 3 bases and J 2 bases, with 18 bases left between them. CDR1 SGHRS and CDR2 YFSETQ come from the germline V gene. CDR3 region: CASSWASGGFAYEQYF. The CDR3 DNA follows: TGCGCCAGCAGCTGGGCGTCGGGGGGCTTTGCCTACGAGCAGTACTTC.

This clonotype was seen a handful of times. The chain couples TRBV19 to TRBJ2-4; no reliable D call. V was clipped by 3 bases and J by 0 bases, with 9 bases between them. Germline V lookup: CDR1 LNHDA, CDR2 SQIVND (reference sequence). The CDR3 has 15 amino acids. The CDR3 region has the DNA TGTGCCAGTAGTATTTCGGGTGTAGCCAAAAACATTCAGTACTTC. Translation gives CASSISGVAKNIQYF.

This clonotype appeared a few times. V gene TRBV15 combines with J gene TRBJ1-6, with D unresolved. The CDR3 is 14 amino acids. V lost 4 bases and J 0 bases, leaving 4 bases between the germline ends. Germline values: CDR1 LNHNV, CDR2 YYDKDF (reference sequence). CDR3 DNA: TGTGCCACCAGCATGAGCTCCTATAATTCACCCCTCCACTTT. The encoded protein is CATSMSSYNSPLHF.

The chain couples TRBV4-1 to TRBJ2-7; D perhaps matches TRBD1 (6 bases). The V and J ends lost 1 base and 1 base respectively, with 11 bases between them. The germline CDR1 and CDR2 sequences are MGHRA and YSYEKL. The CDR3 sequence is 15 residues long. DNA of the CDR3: TGCGCCAGCAGCCAAGCACAGGGACATTCCTACGAGCAGTACTTC. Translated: CASSQAQGHSYEQYF.